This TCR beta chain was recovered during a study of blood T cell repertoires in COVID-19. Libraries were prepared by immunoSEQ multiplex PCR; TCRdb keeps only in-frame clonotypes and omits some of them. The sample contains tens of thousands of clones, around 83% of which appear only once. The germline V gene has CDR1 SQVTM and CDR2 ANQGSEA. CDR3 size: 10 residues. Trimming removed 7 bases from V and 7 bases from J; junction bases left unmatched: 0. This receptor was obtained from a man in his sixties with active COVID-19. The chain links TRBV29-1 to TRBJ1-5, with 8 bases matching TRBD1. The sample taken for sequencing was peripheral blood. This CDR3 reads CSGTGQPQHF. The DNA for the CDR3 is TGCAGCGGGACAGGGCAGCCCCAGCATTTT.